This TCR beta chain was recorded in a study of cytomegalovirus exposure and HLA in healthy donors. The PCR employed 60 Vbeta primers together with 13 Jbeta primers. TCRdb's table, derived via immunoSEQ multiplex PCR, lists solely in-frame clones and lacks some. The sample contains 95,000 to 150,000 clones, over 9.5% of which appear only once. This clone has only a few counts. Its antigen is not known. The CDR3 runs 16 residues. V was clipped by 0 bases and J by 3 bases; unmatched bases: 2. The germline gives CDR1 MGHRA, CDR2 YSYEKL. Study observations and caveats: The productive fraction for most TCR beta V segments was about 87% or about 30% in an earlier analysis. Sequence variants that were highly shared formed a cluster that was likely a sequencing artifact.

V and J are TRBV4-1 and TRBJ1-5; 10 bases are a match to TRBD1. The source is a woman between 18 and 30 years old in good health and CMV-seropositive. Source material: PBMCs. In DNA, the CDR3 is TGCGCCAGCAGCCAAGAGACAGGGGGCTACAATCAGCCCCAGCATTTT. It is translated as CASSQETGGYNQPQHF.